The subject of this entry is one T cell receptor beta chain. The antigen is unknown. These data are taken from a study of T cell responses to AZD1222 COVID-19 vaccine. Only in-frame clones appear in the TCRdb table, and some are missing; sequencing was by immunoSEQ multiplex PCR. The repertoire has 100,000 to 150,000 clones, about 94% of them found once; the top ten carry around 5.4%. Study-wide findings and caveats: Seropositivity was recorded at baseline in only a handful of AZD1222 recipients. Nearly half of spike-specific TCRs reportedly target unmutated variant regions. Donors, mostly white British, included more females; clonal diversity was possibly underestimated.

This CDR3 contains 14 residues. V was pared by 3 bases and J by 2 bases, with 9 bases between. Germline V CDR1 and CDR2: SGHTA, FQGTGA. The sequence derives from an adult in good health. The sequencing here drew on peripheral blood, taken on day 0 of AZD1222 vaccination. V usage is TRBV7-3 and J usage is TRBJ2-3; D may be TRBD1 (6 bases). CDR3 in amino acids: CASSFRGSTDTQYF. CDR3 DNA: TGTGCCAGCAGCTTTAGGGGGTCCACAGATACGCAGTATTTT.